This TCR beta chain derives from a study of blood T cell repertoires in COVID-19. Germline trimming cut 6 bases from V and 1 base from J; bases unmatched to any gene: 19. CDR3 size: 19 residues. Germline CDR1 reads SNHLY; CDR2 reads FYNNEI. This clone was observed a handful of times. In the original processing: Quantification of nucleated cells was approximated via reference gene primer amplification. TCRdb's table, derived via immunoSEQ multiplex PCR, lists solely in-frame clones and lacks some. V and J calls and clone size are as listed in that table; D and trimming were resolved from the DNA. Counted here are approximately 100,000 clones, less than 85% occurring once; the ten biggest clones make up 1.5% to 2%.

Source material: peripheral blood. This receptor was obtained from a woman in her 70s with active or convalescent COVID-19. J is TRBJ1-1 and V is TRBV2; 8 bases line up with TRBD1. CDR3 DNA sequence: TGTGCCAGCAGGGTGGGATGGACAGGGATGACGTTTGAGAACACTGAAGCTTTCTTT. Translated, it gives CASRVGWTGMTFENTEAFF.